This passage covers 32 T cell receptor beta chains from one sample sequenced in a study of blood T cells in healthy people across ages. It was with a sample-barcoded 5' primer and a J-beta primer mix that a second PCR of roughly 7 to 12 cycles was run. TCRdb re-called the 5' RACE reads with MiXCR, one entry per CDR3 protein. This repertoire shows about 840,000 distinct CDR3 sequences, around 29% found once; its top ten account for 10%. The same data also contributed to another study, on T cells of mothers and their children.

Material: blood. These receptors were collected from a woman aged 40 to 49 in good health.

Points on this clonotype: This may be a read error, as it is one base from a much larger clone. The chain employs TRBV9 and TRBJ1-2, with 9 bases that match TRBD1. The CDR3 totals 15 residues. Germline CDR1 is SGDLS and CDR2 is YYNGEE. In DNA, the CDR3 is TGTGTCAGCAGCGTACAGGGACAGGGCAACTATGGCTACACCTTC. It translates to CVSSVQGQGNYGYTF.

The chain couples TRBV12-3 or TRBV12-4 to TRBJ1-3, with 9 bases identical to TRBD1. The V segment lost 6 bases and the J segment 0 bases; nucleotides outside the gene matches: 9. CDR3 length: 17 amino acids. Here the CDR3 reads CASRRTQGATSGNTIYF. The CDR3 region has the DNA TGTGCCAGCAGGAGGACACAGGGGGCCACCTCTGGAAACACCATATATTTT.

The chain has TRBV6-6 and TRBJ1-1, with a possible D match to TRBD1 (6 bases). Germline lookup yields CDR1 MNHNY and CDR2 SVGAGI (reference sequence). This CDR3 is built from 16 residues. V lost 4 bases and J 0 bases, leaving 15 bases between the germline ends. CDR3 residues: CASSSGTTVLNTEAFF. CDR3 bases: TGTGCCAGCAGTTCCGGGACAACGGTGTTGAACACTGAAGCTTTCTTT.

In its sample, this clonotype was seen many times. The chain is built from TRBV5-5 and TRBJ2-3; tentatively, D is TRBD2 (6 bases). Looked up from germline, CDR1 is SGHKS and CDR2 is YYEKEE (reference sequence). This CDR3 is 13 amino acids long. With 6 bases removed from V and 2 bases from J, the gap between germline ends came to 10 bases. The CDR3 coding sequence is TGTGCCAGCATCCGGGGGAACACAGATACGCAGTATTTT. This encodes CASIRGNTDTQYF.

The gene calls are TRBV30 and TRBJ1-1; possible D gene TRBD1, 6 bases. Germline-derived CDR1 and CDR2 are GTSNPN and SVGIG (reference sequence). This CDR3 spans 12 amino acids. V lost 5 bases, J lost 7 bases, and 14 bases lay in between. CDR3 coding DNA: TGTGCCTGGTTACCGGGGGGCAGTGAAGCTTTCTTT. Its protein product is CAWLPGGSEAFF. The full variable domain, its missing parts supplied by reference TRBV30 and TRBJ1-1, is SQTIHQWPATLVQPVGSPLSLECTVEGTSNPNLYWYRQAAGRGLQLLFYSVGIGQISSEVPQNLSASRPQDRQFILSSKKLLLSDSGFYLCAWLPGGSEAFFGQGTRLTVV.

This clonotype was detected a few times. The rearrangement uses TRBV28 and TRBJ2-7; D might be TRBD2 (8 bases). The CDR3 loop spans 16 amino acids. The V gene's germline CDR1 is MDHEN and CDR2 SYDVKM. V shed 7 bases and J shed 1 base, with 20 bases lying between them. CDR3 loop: CASTPRGQRGSYEQYF. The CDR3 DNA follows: TGTGCCAGCACTCCCCGGGGACAGCGGGGGTCCTACGAGCAGTACTTC.

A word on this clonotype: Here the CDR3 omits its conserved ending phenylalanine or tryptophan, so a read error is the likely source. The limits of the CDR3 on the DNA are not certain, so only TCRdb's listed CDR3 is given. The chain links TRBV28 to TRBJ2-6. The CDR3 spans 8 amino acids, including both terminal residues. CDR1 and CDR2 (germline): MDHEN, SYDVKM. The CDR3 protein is CASSLGTS.

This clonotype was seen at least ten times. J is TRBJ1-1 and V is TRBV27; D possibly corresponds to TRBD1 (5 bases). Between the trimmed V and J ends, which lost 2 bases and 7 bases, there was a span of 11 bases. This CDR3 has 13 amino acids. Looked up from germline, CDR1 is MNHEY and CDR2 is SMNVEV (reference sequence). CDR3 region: CASSLSRQLEAFF. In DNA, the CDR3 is TGTGCCAGCAGTTTAAGTAGACAGCTTGAAGCTTTCTTT.

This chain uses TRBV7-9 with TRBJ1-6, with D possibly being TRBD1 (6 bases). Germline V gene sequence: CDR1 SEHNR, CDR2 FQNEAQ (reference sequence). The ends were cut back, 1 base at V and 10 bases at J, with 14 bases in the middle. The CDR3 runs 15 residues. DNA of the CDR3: TGTGCCAGCAGCTTAGTGGGACAAGGGGGATCACCCCTCCACTTT. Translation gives CASSLVGQGGSPLHF.

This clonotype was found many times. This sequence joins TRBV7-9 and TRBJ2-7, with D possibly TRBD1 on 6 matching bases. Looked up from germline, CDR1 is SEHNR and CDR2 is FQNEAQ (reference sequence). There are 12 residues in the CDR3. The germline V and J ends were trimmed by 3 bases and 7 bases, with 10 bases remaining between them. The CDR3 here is CASSFRGWEQYF. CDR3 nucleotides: TGTGCCAGCAGCTTCAGGGGTTGGGAGCAGTACTTC.

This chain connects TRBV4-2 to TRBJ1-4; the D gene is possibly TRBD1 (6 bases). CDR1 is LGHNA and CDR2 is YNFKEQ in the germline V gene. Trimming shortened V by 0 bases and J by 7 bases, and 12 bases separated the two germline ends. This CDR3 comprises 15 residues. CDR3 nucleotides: TGTGCCAGCAGCCAAGATGGGGGCTCGGGTGAAAAACTGTTTTTT. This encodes CASSQDGGSGEKLFF.

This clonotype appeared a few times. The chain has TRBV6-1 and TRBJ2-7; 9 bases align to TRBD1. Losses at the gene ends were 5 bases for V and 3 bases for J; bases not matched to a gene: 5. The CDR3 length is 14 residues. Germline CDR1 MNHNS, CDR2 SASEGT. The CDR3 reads CASSNRQGGYEQYF. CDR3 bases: TGTGCCAGCAGTAACCGACAGGGGGGCTACGAGCAGTACTTC.

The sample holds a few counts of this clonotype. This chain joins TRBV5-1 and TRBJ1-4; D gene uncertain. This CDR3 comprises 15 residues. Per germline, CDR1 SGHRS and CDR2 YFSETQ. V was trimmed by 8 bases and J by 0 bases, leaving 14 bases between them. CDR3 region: CASKNGRATNEKLFF. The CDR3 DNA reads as TGCGCCAGTAAAAATGGGAGGGCAACTAATGAAAAACTGTTTTTT.

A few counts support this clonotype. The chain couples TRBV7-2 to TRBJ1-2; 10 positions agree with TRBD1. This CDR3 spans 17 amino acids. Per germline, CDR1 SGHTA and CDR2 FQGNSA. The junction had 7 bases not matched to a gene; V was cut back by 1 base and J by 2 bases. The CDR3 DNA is TGTGCCAGCAGCTTAGGGCCGGGGGGACAGGGGAACTATGGCTACACCTTC. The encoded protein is CASSLGPGGQGNYGYTF.

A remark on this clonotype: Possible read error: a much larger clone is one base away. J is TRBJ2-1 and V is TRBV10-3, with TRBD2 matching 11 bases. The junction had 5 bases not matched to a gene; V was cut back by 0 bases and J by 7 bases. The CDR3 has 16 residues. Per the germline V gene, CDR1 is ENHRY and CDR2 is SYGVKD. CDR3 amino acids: CAISESSGGAGNEQFF. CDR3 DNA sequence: TGTGCCATCAGTGAGTCTAGCGGGGGGGCCGGTAATGAGCAGTTCTTC.

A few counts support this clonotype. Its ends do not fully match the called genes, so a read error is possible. The DNA of the CDR3 is TGTGCCAGCAGCAATCAACAGGGGAAAACTGAGGCTTTCTTT. Translated: CASSNQQGKTEAFF. The rearrangement uses TRBV7-9 and TRBJ1-1, with 7 bases lining up with TRBD1. The CDR3 is 14 residues long. Germline V gives CDR1 SEHNR, CDR2 FQNEAQ (reference sequence).

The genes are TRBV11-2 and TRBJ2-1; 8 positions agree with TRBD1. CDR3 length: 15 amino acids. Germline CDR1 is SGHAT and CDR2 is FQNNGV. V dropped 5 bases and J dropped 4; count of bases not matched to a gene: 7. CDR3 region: CASSLGTGTYNEQFF. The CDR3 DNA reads TGTGCCAGCAGCCTAGGGACAGGTACATACAATGAGCAGTTCTTC.

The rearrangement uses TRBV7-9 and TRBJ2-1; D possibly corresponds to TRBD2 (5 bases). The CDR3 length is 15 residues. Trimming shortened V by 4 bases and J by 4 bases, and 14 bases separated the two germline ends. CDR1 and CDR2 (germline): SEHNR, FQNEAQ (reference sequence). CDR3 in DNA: TGTGCCAGCAGCTCGGACTTCGAGACTTACAATGAGCAGTTCTTC. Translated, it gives CASSSDFETYNEQFF.

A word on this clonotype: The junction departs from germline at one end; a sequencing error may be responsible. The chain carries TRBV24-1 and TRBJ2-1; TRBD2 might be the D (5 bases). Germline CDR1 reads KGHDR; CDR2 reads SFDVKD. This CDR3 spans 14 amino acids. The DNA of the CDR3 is TGTGCCACCAGTTCACAACCGGGGTCGAATGGGCAGTTCTTC. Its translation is CATSSQPGSNGQFF.

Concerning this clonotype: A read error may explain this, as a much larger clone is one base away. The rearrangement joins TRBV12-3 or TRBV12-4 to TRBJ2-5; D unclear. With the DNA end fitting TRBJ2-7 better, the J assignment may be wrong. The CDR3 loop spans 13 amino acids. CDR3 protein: CVSSLKVEYEQYF. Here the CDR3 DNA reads TGTGTCAGCAGTTTAAAGGTCGAATACGAGCAGTACTTC.

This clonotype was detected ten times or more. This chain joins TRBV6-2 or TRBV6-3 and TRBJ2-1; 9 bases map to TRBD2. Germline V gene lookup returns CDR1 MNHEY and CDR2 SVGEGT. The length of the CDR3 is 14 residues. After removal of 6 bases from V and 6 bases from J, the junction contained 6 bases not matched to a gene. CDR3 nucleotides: TGTGCCAGCAGCCGACTAGCGGCGGGCAATGAGCAGTTCTTC. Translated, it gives CASSRLAAGNEQFF.

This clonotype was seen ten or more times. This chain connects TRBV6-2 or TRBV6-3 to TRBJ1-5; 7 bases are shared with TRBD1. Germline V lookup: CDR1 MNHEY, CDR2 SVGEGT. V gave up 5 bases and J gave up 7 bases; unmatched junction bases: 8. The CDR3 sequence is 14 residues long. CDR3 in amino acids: CASSPTGKQQPQHF. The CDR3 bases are TGTGCCAGCAGTCCGACAGGGAAGCAACAGCCCCAGCATTTT.

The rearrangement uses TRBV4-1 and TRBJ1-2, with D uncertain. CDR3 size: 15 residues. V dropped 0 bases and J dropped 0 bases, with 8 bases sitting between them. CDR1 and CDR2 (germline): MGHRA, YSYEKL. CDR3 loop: CASSQEYRANYGYTF. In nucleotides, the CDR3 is TGCGCCAGCAGCCAAGAATACAGAGCTAACTATGGCTACACCTTC.

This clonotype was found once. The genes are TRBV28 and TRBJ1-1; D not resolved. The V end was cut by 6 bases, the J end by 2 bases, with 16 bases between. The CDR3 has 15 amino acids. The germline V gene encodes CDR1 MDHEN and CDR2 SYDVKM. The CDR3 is CASRNGAADNTEAFF. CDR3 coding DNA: TGTGCCAGCAGAAACGGTGCGGCAGATAACACTGAAGCTTTCTTT.

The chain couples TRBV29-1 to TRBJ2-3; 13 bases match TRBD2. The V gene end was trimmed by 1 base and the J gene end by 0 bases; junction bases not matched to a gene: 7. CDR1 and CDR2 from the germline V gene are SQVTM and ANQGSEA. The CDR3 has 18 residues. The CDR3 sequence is CSVEVPPGLAGSTDTQYF. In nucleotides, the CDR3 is TGCAGCGTTGAAGTGCCACCGGGACTAGCGGGGAGCACAGATACGCAGTATTTT.

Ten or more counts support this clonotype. The CDR3 loop is CASSFGTGSYNEQFF. CDR3 DNA: TGTGCCAGCAGCTTTGGGACAGGGAGCTACAATGAGCAGTTCTTC. V is TRBV7-3 and J is TRBJ2-1; 9 nucleotides line up with TRBD1. V shed 3 bases, J shed 3 bases, and the junction held 3 bases outside the gene matches. The CDR3 contains 15 residues. Germline values: CDR1 SGHTA, CDR2 FQGTGA.

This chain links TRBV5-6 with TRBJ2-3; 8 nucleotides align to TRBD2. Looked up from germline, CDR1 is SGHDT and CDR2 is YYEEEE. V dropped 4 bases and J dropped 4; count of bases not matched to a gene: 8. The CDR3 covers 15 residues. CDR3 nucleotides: TGTGCCAGCAGCCGTCGGAGTAGCGGGGCAGATACGCAGTATTTT. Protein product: CASSRRSSGADTQYF.

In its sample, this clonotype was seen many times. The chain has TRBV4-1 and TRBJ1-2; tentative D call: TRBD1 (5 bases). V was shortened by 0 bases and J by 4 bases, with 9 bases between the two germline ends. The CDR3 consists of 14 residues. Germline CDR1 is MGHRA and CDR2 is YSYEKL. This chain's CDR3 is CASSQEGQGYGYTF. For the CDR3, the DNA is TGCGCCAGCAGCCAAGAGGGCCAGGGCTATGGCTACACCTTC.

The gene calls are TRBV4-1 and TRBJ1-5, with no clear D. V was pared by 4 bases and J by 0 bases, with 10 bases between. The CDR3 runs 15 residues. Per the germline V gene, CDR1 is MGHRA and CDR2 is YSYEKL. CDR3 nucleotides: TGCGCCAGCAGCCTTTCCGGGCCTAGCAATCAGCCCCAGCATTTT. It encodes CASSLSGPSNQPQHF.

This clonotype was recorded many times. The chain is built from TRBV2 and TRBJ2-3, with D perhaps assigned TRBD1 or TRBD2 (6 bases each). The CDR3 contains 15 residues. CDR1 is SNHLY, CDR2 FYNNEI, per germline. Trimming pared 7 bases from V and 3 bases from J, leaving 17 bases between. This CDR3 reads CASIPFGGRTDTQYF. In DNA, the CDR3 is TGTGCCAGCATCCCTTTTGGGGGGCGGACAGATACGCAGTATTTT.

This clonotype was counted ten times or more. The CDR3 sequence is CASRRTSGGSSYEQYF. As DNA, the CDR3 is TGTGCCAGTAGGCGGACTAGCGGGGGTAGCTCCTACGAGCAGTACTTC. The chain employs TRBV19 and TRBJ2-7, with TRBD2 matching over 13 bases. The CDR3 has 16 residues. Germline V gene lookup returns CDR1 LNHDA and CDR2 SQIVND (reference sequence). The V segment lost 6 bases and the J segment 0 bases; nucleotides outside the gene matches: 5.

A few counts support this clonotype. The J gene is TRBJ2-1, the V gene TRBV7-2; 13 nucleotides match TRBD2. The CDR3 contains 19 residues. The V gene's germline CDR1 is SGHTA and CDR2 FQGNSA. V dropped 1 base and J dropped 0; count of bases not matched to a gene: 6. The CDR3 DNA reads TGTGCCAGCAGCTTAGTGACTAGCGGGGGGCCTTTCTCCTACAATGAGCAGTTCTTC. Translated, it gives CASSLVTSGGPFSYNEQFF. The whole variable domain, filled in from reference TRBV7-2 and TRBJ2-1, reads GAGVSQSPSNKVTEKGKDVELRCDPISGHTALYWYRQSLGQGLEFLIYFQGNSAPDKSGLPSDRFSAERTGGSVSTLTIQRTQQEDSAVYLCASSLVTSGGPFSYNEQFFGPGTRLTVL.